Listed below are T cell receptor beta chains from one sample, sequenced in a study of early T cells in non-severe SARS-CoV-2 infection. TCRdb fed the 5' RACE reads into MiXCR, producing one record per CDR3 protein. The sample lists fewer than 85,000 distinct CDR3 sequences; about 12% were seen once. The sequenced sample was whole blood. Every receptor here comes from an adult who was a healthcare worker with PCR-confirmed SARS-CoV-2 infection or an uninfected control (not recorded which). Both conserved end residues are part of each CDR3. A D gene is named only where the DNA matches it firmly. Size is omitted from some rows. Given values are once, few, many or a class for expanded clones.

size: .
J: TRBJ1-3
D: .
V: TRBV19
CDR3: CASSIGSTGNTIYF
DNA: TGTGCCAGTAGTATAGGCTCGACGGGAAACACCATATATTTT

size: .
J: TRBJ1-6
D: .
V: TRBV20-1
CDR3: CSAGPSNSPLHF
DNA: TGCAGTGCAGGACCGTCGAATTCACCCCTCCACTTT

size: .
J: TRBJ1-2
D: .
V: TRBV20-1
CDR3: CSADKAGVYGYTF
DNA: TGCAGTGCTGACAAAGCAGGGGTCTATGGCTACACCTTC

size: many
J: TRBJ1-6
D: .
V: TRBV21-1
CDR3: CASSKARGFYNSPLHF
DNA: TGTGCCAGCAGCAAGGCGAGGGGGTTCTATAATTCACCCCTCCACTTT

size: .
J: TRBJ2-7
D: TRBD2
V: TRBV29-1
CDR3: CSVRPHLAGDEQYF
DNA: TGCAGCGTTCGGCCCCACCTAGCGGGAGACGAGCAGTACTTC

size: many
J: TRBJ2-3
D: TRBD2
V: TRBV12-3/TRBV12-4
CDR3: CASSLRSGAPGTQYF
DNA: TGTGCCAGCAGTTTAAGGAGCGGGGCCCCCGGAACGCAGTATTTT

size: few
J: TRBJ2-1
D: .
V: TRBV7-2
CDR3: CASSLALVGGNEQFF
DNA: TGTGCCAGCAGCTTAGCGCTTGTAGGGGGAAATGAGCAGTTCTTC

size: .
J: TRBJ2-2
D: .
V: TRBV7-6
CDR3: CASGLSGELFF
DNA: TGTGCCAGCGGTCTCAGCGGGGAGCTGTTTTTT

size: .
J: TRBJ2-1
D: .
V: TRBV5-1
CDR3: CASSLPGLKPPGEQFF
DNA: TGCGCCAGCAGCTTGCCCGGACTCAAGCCCCCCGGTGAGCAGTTCTTC

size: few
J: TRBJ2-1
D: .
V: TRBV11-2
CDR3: CASSLSLALYNEQFF
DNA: TGTGCCAGCAGCTTGAGTCTAGCGCTATACAATGAGCAGTTCTTC

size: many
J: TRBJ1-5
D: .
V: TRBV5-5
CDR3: CASSLTGNSNQPQHF
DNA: TGTGCCAGCAGCCTAACGGGGAATAGCAATCAGCCCCAGCATTTT

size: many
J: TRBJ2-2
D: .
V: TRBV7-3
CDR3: CASSSGTGELFF
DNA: TGTGCCAGCAGCTCAGGCACCGGGGAGCTGTTTTTT

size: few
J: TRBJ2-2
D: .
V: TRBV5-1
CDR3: CASSLIGPGELFF
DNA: TGCGCCAGCAGCTTGATAGGCCCCGGGGAGCTGTTTTTT

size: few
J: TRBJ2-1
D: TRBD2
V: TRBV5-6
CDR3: CASSLPFGAGFDNEQFF
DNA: TGTGCCAGCAGCTTACCCTTTGGAGCGGGGTTTGACAATGAGCAGTTCTTC

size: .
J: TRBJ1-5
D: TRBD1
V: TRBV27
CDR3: CASSFRGTGNQPQHF
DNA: TGTGCCAGCAGTTTTAGGGGGACAGGCAATCAGCCCCAGCATTTT

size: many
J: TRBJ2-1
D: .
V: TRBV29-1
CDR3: CSVEDYNEQFF
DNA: TGCAGCGTTGAAGATTACAATGAGCAGTTCTTC

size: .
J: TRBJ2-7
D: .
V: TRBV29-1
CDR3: CSVELSGPEQYF
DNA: TGCAGCGTTGAATTATCCGGGCCCGAGCAGTACTTC

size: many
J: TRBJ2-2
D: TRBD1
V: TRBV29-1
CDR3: CSVLDRGDGELFF
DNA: TGCAGCGTCTTGGACAGGGGAGACGGGGAGCTGTTTTTT

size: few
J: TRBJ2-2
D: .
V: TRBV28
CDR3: CASKVGGTGELFF
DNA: TGTGCCAGCAAGGTTGGGGGCACCGGGGAGCTGTTTTTT

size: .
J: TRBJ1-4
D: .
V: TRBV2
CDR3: CASGGRLESEVLFF
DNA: TGTGCCAGCGGGGGACGCCTGGAGAGTGAAGTACTGTTTTTT

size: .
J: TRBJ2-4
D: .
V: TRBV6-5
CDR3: CASSYGGGPKNIQYF
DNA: TGTGCCAGCAGTTACGGGGGGGGCCCAAAAAACATTCAGTACTTC

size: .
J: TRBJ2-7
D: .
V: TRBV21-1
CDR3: CASSKHEQGGARSLDEQYF
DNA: TGTGCCAGCAGCAAACACGAACAGGGGGGCGCGCGATCGTTGGACGAGCAGTACTTC

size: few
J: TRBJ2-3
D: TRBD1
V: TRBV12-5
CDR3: CASAGTGGLDTQYF
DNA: TGTGCTAGTGCCGGGACAGGGGGCTTAGATACGCAGTATTTT

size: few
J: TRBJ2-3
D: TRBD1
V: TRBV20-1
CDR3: CSARVGSGTGGNTDTQYF
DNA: TGCAGTGCTAGGGTCGGGAGCGGGACAGGGGGAAACACAGATACGCAGTATTTT

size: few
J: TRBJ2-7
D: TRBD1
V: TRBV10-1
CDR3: CASSESGTGMNEQYF
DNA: TGCGCCAGCAGTGAGTCCGGGACAGGGATGAACGAGCAGTACTTC

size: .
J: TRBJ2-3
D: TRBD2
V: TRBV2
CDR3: CASSLEGGRATDTQYF
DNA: TGTGCCAGCAGTCTGGAGGGCGGGAGGGCCACAGATACGCAGTATTTT

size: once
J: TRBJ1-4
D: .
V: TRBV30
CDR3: CAWSIGGGNEKLFF
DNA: TGTGCCTGGAGTATAGGAGGGGGTAATGAAAAACTGTTTTTT

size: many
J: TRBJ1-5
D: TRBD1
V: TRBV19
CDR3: CASSLQGSNQPQHF
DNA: TGTGCCAGTAGTTTACAGGGGAGCAATCAGCCCCAGCATTTT

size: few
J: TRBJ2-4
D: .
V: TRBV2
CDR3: CASSVGLAKNIQYF
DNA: TGTGCCAGCAGTGTAGGTTTAGCCAAAAACATTCAGTACTTC

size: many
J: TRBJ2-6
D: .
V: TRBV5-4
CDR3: CASSLDWASGANVLTF
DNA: TGTGCCAGCAGCTTGGATTGGGCCTCTGGGGCCAACGTCCTGACTTTC

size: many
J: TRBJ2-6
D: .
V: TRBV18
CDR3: CASSSLDSGANVLTF
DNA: TGTGCCAGCTCATCGCTTGACTCTGGGGCCAACGTCCTGACTTTC

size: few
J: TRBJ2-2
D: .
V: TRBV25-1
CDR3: CASSEIGTTGELFF
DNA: TGTGCCAGCAGTGAAATTGGGACCACCGGGGAGCTGTTTTTT

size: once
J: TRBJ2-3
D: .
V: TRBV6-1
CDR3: CASILRGSADTQYF
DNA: TGTGCCAGCATCTTACGGGGGAGTGCAGATACGCAGTATTTT

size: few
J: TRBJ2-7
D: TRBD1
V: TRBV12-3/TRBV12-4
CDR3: CASSLKGTGGYF
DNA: TGTGCCAGCAGTTTGAAAGGGACAGGGGGGTACTTC

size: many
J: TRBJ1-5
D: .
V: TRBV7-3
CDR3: CASSLGADQPQHF
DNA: TGTGCCAGCAGCCTGGGGGCCGATCAGCCCCAGCATTTT

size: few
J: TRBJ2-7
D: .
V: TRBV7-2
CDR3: CASSDGGGEQYF
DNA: TGTGCCAGCAGTGACGGGGGAGGCGAGCAGTACTTC

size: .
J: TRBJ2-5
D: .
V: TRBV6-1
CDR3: CASSGLRAERLRGETQYF
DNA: TGTGCCAGCAGTGGGTTAAGAGCGGAGCGGTTGAGGGGAGAGACCCAGTACTTC

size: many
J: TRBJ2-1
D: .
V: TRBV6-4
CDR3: CASSVGLSSYNEQFF
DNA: TGTGCCAGCAGTGTGGGGCTGAGCTCCTACAATGAGCAGTTCTTC

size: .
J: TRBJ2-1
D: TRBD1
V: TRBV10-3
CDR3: CAIAAGQGANNEQFF
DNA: TGTGCCATCGCTGCGGGACAGGGGGCCAACAATGAGCAGTTCTTC

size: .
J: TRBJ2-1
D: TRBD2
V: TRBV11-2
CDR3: CASSLSPGLADYNEQFF
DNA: TGTGCCAGCAGCCTCTCCCCCGGACTAGCGGACTACAATGAGCAGTTCTTC

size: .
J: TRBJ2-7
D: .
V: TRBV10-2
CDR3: CASRTPSEEQYF
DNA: TGCGCCAGCAGGACTCCCTCGGAGGAGCAGTACTTC

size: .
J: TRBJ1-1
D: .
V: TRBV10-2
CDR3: CASTPGGFTEAFF
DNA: TGCGCCAGCACCCCGGGGGGCTTTACTGAAGCTTTCTTT

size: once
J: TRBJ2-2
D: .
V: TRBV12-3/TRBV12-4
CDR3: CASSLLHNTGELFF
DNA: TGTGCCAGCAGTTTACTACACAACACCGGGGAGCTGTTTTTT

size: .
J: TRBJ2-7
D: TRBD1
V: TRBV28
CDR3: CASSRDRSPSYEQYF
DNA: TGTGCCAGCAGTCGGGACAGGAGTCCCTCCTACGAGCAGTACTTC

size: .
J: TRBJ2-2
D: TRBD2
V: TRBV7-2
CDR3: CASSLGSGTKVGELFF
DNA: TGTGCCAGCAGCTTAGGTTCCGGGACTAAGGTCGGGGAGCTGTTTTTT

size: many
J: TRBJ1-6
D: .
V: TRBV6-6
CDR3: CASSYQGIVDSPLHF
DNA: TGTGCCAGCAGTTACCAGGGGATCGTGGATTCACCCCTCCACTTT

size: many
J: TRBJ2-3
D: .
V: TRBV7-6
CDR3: CASSLSGLTTDTQYF
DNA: TGTGCCAGCAGCTTATCCGGACTCACTACAGATACGCAGTATTTT

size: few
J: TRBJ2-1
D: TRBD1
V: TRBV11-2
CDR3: CASSLKSGTGSYNEQFF
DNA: TGTGCCAGCAGCTTGAAATCCGGGACAGGGTCCTACAATGAGCAGTTCTTC

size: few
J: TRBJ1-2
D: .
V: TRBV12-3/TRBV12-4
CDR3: CASEPGQGYGYTF
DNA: TGTGCCAGCGAGCCGGGGCAGGGTTATGGCTACACCTTC

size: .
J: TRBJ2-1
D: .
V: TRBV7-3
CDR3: CASSRAGKAEQFF
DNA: TGTGCCAGCAGCCGAGCAGGGAAGGCTGAGCAGTTCTTC

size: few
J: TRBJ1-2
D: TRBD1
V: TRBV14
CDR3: CASSHRQGPLYGYTF
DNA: TGTGCCAGCAGCCACAGACAGGGGCCACTCTATGGCTACACCTTC

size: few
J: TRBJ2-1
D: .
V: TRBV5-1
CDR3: CASSLDRPKRGNEQFF
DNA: TGCGCCAGCAGCTTGGACCGGCCAAAAAGGGGAAATGAGCAGTTCTTC

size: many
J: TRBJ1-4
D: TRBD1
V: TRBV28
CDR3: CASLQGAGREKLFF
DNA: TGTGCCAGTCTACAGGGGGCCGGGCGTGAAAAACTGTTTTTT

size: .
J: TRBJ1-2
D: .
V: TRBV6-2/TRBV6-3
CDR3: CASSWVDGYTF
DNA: TGTGCCAGCAGTTGGGTGGATGGCTACACCTTC